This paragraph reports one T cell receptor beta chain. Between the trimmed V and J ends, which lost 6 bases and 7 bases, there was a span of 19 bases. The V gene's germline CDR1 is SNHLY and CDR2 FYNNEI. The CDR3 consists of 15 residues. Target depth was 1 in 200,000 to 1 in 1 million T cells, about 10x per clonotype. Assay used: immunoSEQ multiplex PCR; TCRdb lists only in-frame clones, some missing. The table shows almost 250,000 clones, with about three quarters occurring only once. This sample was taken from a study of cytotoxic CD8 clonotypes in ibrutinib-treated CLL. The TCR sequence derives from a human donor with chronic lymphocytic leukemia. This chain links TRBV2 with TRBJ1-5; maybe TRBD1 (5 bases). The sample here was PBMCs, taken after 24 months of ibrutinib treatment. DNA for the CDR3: TGTGCCAGCAGACAGGACTCCGAAGCGTGGCAGCCCCAGCATTTT. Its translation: CASRQDSEAWQPQHF.